These 5 T cell receptor beta chains came from one sample sequenced in a study of metastatic and nonmetastatic thyroid tumors. TCRdb re-clonotyped the PCR reads through MiXCR. The sample lists about 29,000 clones, 16% occurring once. Ahead of thyroid surgery, no patient had received treatment of any kind. Sequences were obtained from blood. These receptors originate from a female donor with papillary thyroid cancer or a benign thyroid nodule (not recorded which). Some clones in this sample may be carry-over from other donors' samples.

This clone was seen repeatedly, ten times or more. The chain joins TRBV12-3 or TRBV12-4 to TRBJ2-2; unclear D gene. Trimming removed 7 bases at V and 2 bases at J, with 2 bases between. The CDR3 runs to 11 residues. The CDR3 here is CASTNTGELFF. CDR3 DNA sequence: TGTGCCAGCACTAACACCGGGGAGCTGTTTTTT.

This clone showed up many times. The chain employs TRBV12-3 or TRBV12-4 and TRBJ2-7; D might be TRBD1 (6 bases). V was trimmed by 5 bases and J by 3 bases, leaving 20 bases between them. CDR3 length: 16 amino acids. This chain's CDR3 is CASSASHRVAHYEQYF. In DNA, the CDR3 is TGTGCCAGCAGTGCAAGCCACAGGGTCGCGCACTACGAGCAGTACTTC.

This clone ranks as medium-sized. The gene calls are TRBV20-1 and TRBJ2-2, with TRBD2 matching over 11 bases. Germline trimming cut 5 bases from V and 0 bases from J; bases unmatched to any gene: 8. The CDR3 totals 17 residues. CDR1 and CDR2 (germline): DFQATT, SNEGSKA (reference sequence). CDR3 region: CSAWGLADLANTGELFF. DNA of the CDR3: TGCAGTGCTTGGGGACTAGCGGACCTGGCGAACACCGGGGAGCTGTTTTTT.

There are many counts of this clone. The CDR3 spells CASSRRTSGRREQYF. The CDR3 nucleotides are TGTGCCAGCAGCCGGAGGACTAGCGGGAGGAGGGAGCAGTACTTC. The chain uses TRBV7-9 and TRBJ2-7; TRBD2 agrees at 14 bases. Germline lookup yields CDR1 SEHNR and CDR2 FQNEAQ (reference sequence). V was clipped by 5 bases and J by 7 bases; unmatched bases: 7. This CDR3 region has 15 residues.

This clone was observed at least ten times. In nucleotides, the CDR3 is TGTGCCAGCAGCTTAACCAGCGGGATCGGTGAGACCCAGTACTTC. Amino acid sequence: CASSLTSGIGETQYF. The chain joins TRBV5-4 to TRBJ2-5; 7 nucleotides match TRBD2. Germline assignment: CDR1 SGHNT and CDR2 YYREEE (reference sequence). The V gene end was trimmed by 2 bases and the J gene end by 5 bases; junction bases not matched to a gene: 9. CDR3 length equals 15 residues.